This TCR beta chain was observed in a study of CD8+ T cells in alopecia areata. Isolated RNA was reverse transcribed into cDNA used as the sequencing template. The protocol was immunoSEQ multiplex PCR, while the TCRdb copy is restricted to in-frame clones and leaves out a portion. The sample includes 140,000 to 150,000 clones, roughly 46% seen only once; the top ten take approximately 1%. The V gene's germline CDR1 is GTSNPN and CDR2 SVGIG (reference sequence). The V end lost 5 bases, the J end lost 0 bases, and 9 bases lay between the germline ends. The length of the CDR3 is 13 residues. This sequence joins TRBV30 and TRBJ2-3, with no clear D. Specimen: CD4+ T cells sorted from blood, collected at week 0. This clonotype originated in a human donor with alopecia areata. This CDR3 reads CAWVLISTDTQYF. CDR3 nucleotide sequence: TGTGCCTGGGTTCTGATTAGCACAGATACGCAGTATTTT.